This T cell receptor (beta chain) was recorded in a study of blood T cells in healthy people across ages. Across the whole study: About one barcoded beta molecule per two T cells was the capture yield of template switching.

Healthy Caucasian individuals from Russia aged about 6 to 90 served as donors. Whole-study results and caveats: Percentage of naive T cells showed a strong correlation with TCR beta diversity.

There are 16 residues in the CDR3. CDR1 is SGHVS, CDR2 FQNEAQ, per germline. V shed 6 bases and J shed 1 base, with 17 bases lying between them. Next came a second PCR, run for about 6 to 11 cycles, which used a sample-barcoded 5' primer along with a J-beta primer mix. Each cDNA was tagged by a template-switch adaptor containing 12 random nucleotides. TCRdb reanalysed the 5' RACE reads using MiXCR and keeps one entry per CDR3 protein. Of around 790,000 distinct CDR3 sequences in the sample, approximately 44% were seen once. As to this clonotype: Its antigen is not known.

The sequence was collected from a man aged 60 to 75 in good health. The specimen sequenced was blood. J is TRBJ2-3 and V is TRBV7-8; D is possibly TRBD2 (7 bases). The chain's CDR3 is CASRQVRGARTDTQYF. CDR3 DNA: TGTGCCAGCAGACAAGTTCGGGGGGCTCGCACAGATACGCAGTATTTT.